Below are 9 T cell receptor beta chains sequenced from a single sample in a study of T-cell memory formation after mild COVID-19. TCRdb re-called the 5' RACE reads through MiXCR, storing one row per CDR3 protein. Among tens of thousands of distinct CDR3 sequences, roughly 8% were seen once, and the ten largest hold roughly 1.4%. The sample consisted of PBMCs or a T cell subset sorted from them (not recorded which). The receptor source for this set is a man younger than 30 who had mild COVID-19 (a few samples of this study predate the infection). Cell type and time point are not known.

There are many counts of this clonotype. J is TRBJ1-4 and V is TRBV15, with TRBD1 as a possible D gene (5 bases). The germline V gene encodes CDR1 LNHNV and CDR2 YYDKDF (reference sequence). Trimming left V 0 bases short and J 8 bases short, with 13 bases between. The CDR3 loop spans 15 amino acids. DNA of the CDR3: TGTGCCACCAGCAGAGACCGGGGCTGGGACGAAAAACTGTTTTTT. Amino acid sequence: CATSRDRGWDEKLFF.

This clonotype was detected only a few times. The chain recombines TRBV5-1 with TRBJ2-2, with D hard to call. The V end was cut by 1 base, the J end by 3 bases, with 7 bases between. CDR1 and CDR2 from the germline V gene are SGHRS and YFSETQ. This CDR3 has 14 amino acids. The CDR3 loop is CASSLQSDTGELFF. The CDR3 DNA reads TGCGCCAGCAGCTTGCAATCGGACACCGGGGAGCTGTTTTTT.

This clonotype was observed once. The CDR3 sequence is CSAAGRGAGKTQYF. For the CDR3, the DNA is TGCAGCGCCGCGGGCCGGGGGGCCGGAAAGACCCAGTACTTC. The chain employs TRBV20-1 and TRBJ2-5, with D possibly TRBD2 on 7 matching bases. Germline lookup yields CDR1 DFQATT and CDR2 SNEGSKA (reference sequence). The CDR3 is 14 residues long.

In this sample, this clonotype is medium-sized. The chain has TRBV7-2 and TRBJ1-5; D unresolved. Germline assignment: CDR1 SGHTA and CDR2 FQGNSA. Trimming pared 2 bases from V and 2 bases from J, leaving 4 bases between. CDR3 size: 13 residues. In DNA, the CDR3 is TGTGCCAGCAGCTTATCCGGCAATCAGCCCCAGCATTTT. It encodes CASSLSGNQPQHF.

This clonotype was observed many times. This chain connects TRBV7-6 to TRBJ2-3, with D unclear. V dropped 5 bases and J dropped 2 bases, with 11 bases sitting between them. There are 14 residues in the CDR3. Germline assignment: CDR1 SGHVS and CDR2 FNYEAQ. CDR3 in DNA: TGTGCCAGCAGCCCCTACGGAGCCACAGATACGCAGTATTTT. It translates to CASSPYGATDTQYF.

This clonotype was seen a few times. V and J are TRBV29-1 and TRBJ1-2, with TRBD1 matching over 9 bases. Trimming removed 4 bases from V and 6 bases from J; junction bases left unmatched: 0. From germline, CDR1 is SQVTM and CDR2 ANQGSEA. There are 11 residues in the CDR3. The CDR3 DNA sequence: TGCAGCGTTGGACAGGGGGATGGCTACACCTTC. Translated, it gives CSVGQGDGYTF.

This clonotype was recorded a few times. The V and J genes are TRBV20-1 and TRBJ2-1; maybe TRBD2 (6 bases). Germline lookup yields CDR1 DFQATT and CDR2 SNEGSKA (reference sequence). The CDR3 runs 14 residues. Trimming pared 4 bases from V and 8 bases from J, leaving 18 bases between. The CDR3 reads CSATPAGAGHEQFF. As DNA, the CDR3 is TGCAGTGCTACCCCAGCGGGTGCGGGGCATGAGCAGTTCTTC.

This clonotype was seen at least ten times. This chain uses TRBV5-1 with TRBJ1-2, with D hard to call. Trimming left V 2 bases short and J 6 bases short, with 11 bases between. This CDR3 region has 13 residues. In germline, CDR1 is SGHRS, CDR2 YFSETQ. The CDR3 nucleotides are TGCGCCAGCAGCTTAGGTCTTGAGGATGGCTACACCTTC. Amino acid sequence: CASSLGLEDGYTF.

This clonotype was counted a few times. The genes are TRBV7-6 and TRBJ2-7, with a weak D call TRBD1 (5 bases). V lost 7 bases, J lost 5 bases, and 12 bases lay in between. Germline lookup yields CDR1 SGHVS and CDR2 FNYEAQ. CDR3 length: 12 amino acids. CDR3 residues: CASIPRENEQYV. Here the CDR3 DNA reads TGTGCCAGCATCCCCAGGGAAAACGAGCAGTACGTC.